This T cell receptor (beta chain) was observed in a study of T-cell reconstitution after alpha-beta-depleted transplantation in children. As it was prepared, the TCRbeta library received unique molecular identifiers. One entry per CDR3 protein results from TCRdb running MiXCR on the PCR reads. The top ten clones hold roughly 28% of a sample with about a million distinct CDR3 sequences, roughly 29% of them seen once. This clonotype showed up just a few times. Trimming stripped 8 bases from V and 4 bases from J, with 13 bases between. Germline V gene lookup returns CDR1 SEHNR and CDR2 FQNEAQ (reference sequence). The length of the CDR3 is 13 residues.

The chain combines TRBV7-9 with TRBJ2-3; D is perhaps TRBD1 or TRBD2 (5 bases each). Source: PBMCs, mostly from graft donor cells, taken 360 days after TCRalphabeta/CD19-depleted stem cell transplant. This TCR was sampled from a boy under three years old who had a stem cell transplant for SCID, so the T cells may come from the graft donor. The CDR3 DNA reads as TGTGCCAGCGAGAAGAGGGGCGCAGATACGCAGTATTTT. Protein sequence: CASEKRGADTQYF.